This is a list of T cell receptor beta chains from one sample in a study of cytomegalovirus exposure and HLA in healthy donors. Sequencing was performed with immunoSEQ multiplex PCR; in TCRdb, only in-frame clones are kept and a portion is missing. The table includes approximately 150,000 clones, just under 80% detected once. Sequenced: PBMCs. The receptor set was obtained from a woman in her forties or fifties in good health and CMV-seronegative. Both conserved end residues are part of each CDR3. Fields, in order: D gene, J gene, clone size, V gene, CDR3 DNA, CDR3 protein. A D gene is named only where the DNA matches it firmly. Clone size is given for some rows only: seen once, a few or many times, or a class if the clone is expanded.

D gene: NA; J gene: TRBJ1-1; clone size: NA; V gene: TRBV7-8; CDR3 DNA: TGTGCCAGCAGCTTGGAGAGGTTGGAGGCGGAAGCTTTCTTT; CDR3 protein: CASSLERLEAEAFF
D gene: TRBD1; J gene: TRBJ2-1; clone size: NA; V gene: TRBV4-2; CDR3 DNA: TGTGCCAGCAGCCCGCAGGACAGGGCGGATGAGCAGTTCTTC; CDR3 protein: CASSPQDRADEQFF
D gene: NA; J gene: TRBJ2-1; clone size: NA; V gene: TRBV20-1; CDR3 DNA: TGCAGTGCTAGACAGTACAATGAGCAGTTCTTC; CDR3 protein: CSARQYNEQFF
D gene: NA; J gene: TRBJ2-5; clone size: NA; V gene: TRBV7-2; CDR3 DNA: TGTGCCAGCAGCTTTCGCCGACGCGGCGCGGAGACCCAGTACTTC; CDR3 protein: CASSFRRRGAETQYF
D gene: TRBD1; J gene: TRBJ2-7; clone size: NA; V gene: TRBV5-1; CDR3 DNA: TGCGCCAGCAGCCCGGACAGGCCCTACGAGCAGTACTTC; CDR3 protein: CASSPDRPYEQYF
D gene: NA; J gene: TRBJ1-5; clone size: NA; V gene: TRBV28; CDR3 DNA: TGTGCCAGCAGTTTGAGGGAAACAAGAAAGGATCAGCCCCAGCATTTT; CDR3 protein: CASSLRETRKDQPQHF
D gene: TRBD1; J gene: TRBJ1-2; clone size: few; V gene: TRBV28; CDR3 DNA: TGTGCCAGCAGGAGCTCCGACAGGACAGGGGGCGTCTATGGCTACACCTTC; CDR3 protein: CASRSSDRTGGVYGYTF
D gene: NA; J gene: TRBJ1-1; clone size: NA; V gene: TRBV5-1; CDR3 DNA: TGCGCCAGCAGCTTGGCGCAAAGTTGGGGCCCTGAAGCTTTCTTT; CDR3 protein: CASSLAQSWGPEAFF
D gene: NA; J gene: TRBJ1-5; clone size: NA; V gene: TRBV19; CDR3 DNA: TGTGCCAGTAGTATAGATATGAGAGGGCTTAGCAATCAGCCCCAGCATTTT; CDR3 protein: CASSIDMRGLSNQPQHF
D gene: NA; J gene: TRBJ1-5; clone size: NA; V gene: TRBV28; CDR3 DNA: TGTGCCAGCAGCCGGCCGGGAGATCAGCCCCAGCATTTT; CDR3 protein: CASSRPGDQPQHF
D gene: TRBD1; J gene: TRBJ1-2; clone size: NA; V gene: TRBV7-9; CDR3 DNA: TGTGCCAGCAGCCCGGACAGGGCTAACTATGGCTACACCTTC; CDR3 protein: CASSPDRANYGYTF
D gene: NA; J gene: TRBJ2-7; clone size: NA; V gene: TRBV6-5; CDR3 DNA: TGTGCCAGCAGTGACAGGTGGAGCTCCTACGAGCAGTACTTC; CDR3 protein: CASSDRWSSYEQYF
D gene: TRBD1; J gene: TRBJ1-1; clone size: NA; V gene: TRBV2; CDR3 DNA: TGTGCCAGCAGCGAACAGGGGGCATTTGAAGCTTTCTTT; CDR3 protein: CASSEQGAFEAFF
D gene: TRBD2; J gene: TRBJ2-1; clone size: NA; V gene: TRBV10-3; CDR3 DNA: TGTGCCATCAGTGAGTCTGGGACTAGCAGAAATGAGCAGTTCTTC; CDR3 protein: CAISESGTSRNEQFF
D gene: NA; J gene: TRBJ2-1; clone size: NA; V gene: TRBV11-3; CDR3 DNA: TGTGCCAGCAGCTTAGAAGGATGGGCAGCCCCTCGCGATGAGCAGTTCTTC; CDR3 protein: CASSLEGWAAPRDEQFF
D gene: TRBD1; J gene: TRBJ1-2; clone size: NA; V gene: TRBV6-5; CDR3 DNA: TGTGCCAGCAGTTACCTCCGGGACAGGAGTTGGGAGGGCTACACCTTC; CDR3 protein: CASSYLRDRSWEGYTF
D gene: TRBD1; J gene: TRBJ1-3; clone size: NA; V gene: TRBV28; CDR3 DNA: TGTGCCAGCAGTTTCCCACCGGGACAGGGTTATGGAAACACCATATATTTT; CDR3 protein: CASSFPPGQGYGNTIYF
D gene: TRBD1; J gene: TRBJ2-3; clone size: NA; V gene: TRBV9; CDR3 DNA: TGTGCCAGCAGCCGGACAGGGGAGGCAGATACGCAGTATTTT; CDR3 protein: CASSRTGEADTQYF
D gene: TRBD2; J gene: TRBJ2-2; clone size: few; V gene: TRBV27; CDR3 DNA: TGTGCCAGCAAATCCGGGACTAGCGGGAGAAGCGGGGAGCTGTTTTTT; CDR3 protein: CASKSGTSGRSGELFF
D gene: TRBD1; J gene: TRBJ1-2; clone size: NA; V gene: TRBV10-3; CDR3 DNA: TGTGCCATCAACCTCGGACAGGGGGCTCTCGGCTACACCTTC; CDR3 protein: CAINLGQGALGYTF
D gene: TRBD1; J gene: TRBJ1-2; clone size: NA; V gene: TRBV27; CDR3 DNA: TGTGCCAGCAGTTTGACAGGGGACTATGGCTACACCTTC; CDR3 protein: CASSLTGDYGYTF
D gene: NA; J gene: TRBJ1-2; clone size: NA; V gene: TRBV4-2; CDR3 DNA: TGTGCCAGCAGCCAAGAGTCGACAGCCTTTTCTGGCTACACCTTC; CDR3 protein: CASSQESTAFSGYTF
D gene: NA; J gene: TRBJ2-1; clone size: once; V gene: TRBV30; CDR3 DNA: TGTGCCTGGAGGTTTAAGGGGAACAATGAGCAGTTCTTC; CDR3 protein: CAWRFKGNNEQFF
D gene: NA; J gene: TRBJ1-4; clone size: NA; V gene: TRBV28; CDR3 DNA: TGTGCCAGCAGTCCCCCGATCGGTAGGGACTCCACTAATGAAAAACTGTTTTTT; CDR3 protein: CASSPPIGRDSTNEKLFF
D gene: TRBD2; J gene: TRBJ2-5; clone size: once; V gene: TRBV9; CDR3 DNA: TGTGCCAGCAGCGTAGGGCTAGCGGGGGGCCTGGCGGAGACCCAGTACTTC; CDR3 protein: CASSVGLAGGLAETQYF
D gene: TRBD1; J gene: TRBJ1-2; clone size: NA; V gene: TRBV7-2; CDR3 DNA: TGTGCCAGCAGCCGCGGGACAGGGGTCTATGGCTACACCTTC; CDR3 protein: CASSRGTGVYGYTF
D gene: TRBD1; J gene: TRBJ1-2; clone size: NA; V gene: TRBV4-3; CDR3 DNA: TGCGCCAGCAGCCAAGATAGCCTCCAGGGGGCGCGGTATGGCTACACCTTC; CDR3 protein: CASSQDSLQGARYGYTF
D gene: NA; J gene: TRBJ2-2; clone size: NA; V gene: TRBV10-3; CDR3 DNA: TGTGCCATCAGTGATCCGATTCCGACGGGGAACACCGGGGAGCTGTTTTTT; CDR3 protein: CAISDPIPTGNTGELFF
D gene: TRBD2; J gene: TRBJ2-5; clone size: few; V gene: TRBV5-1; CDR3 DNA: TGCGCCAGCAGCCCAGGACTAGCGGGGCAAGAGACCCAGTACTTC; CDR3 protein: CASSPGLAGQETQYF
D gene: TRBD2; J gene: TRBJ2-5; clone size: NA; V gene: TRBV2; CDR3 DNA: TGTGCCAGCAGTGAGGGCGCGGGGGGAGAGACCCAGTACTTC; CDR3 protein: CASSEGAGGETQYF
D gene: NA; J gene: TRBJ1-1; clone size: NA; V gene: TRBV19; CDR3 DNA: TGTGCCAGTAGCCATCCAGGGGTGTCTGAAGCTTTCTTT; CDR3 protein: CASSHPGVSEAFF
D gene: NA; J gene: TRBJ1-1; clone size: NA; V gene: TRBV19; CDR3 DNA: TGTGCCAGTAGTATAGATCCAAGGGGGGGCACTGAAGCTTTCTTT; CDR3 protein: CASSIDPRGGTEAFF
D gene: TRBD1; J gene: TRBJ2-7; clone size: NA; V gene: TRBV18; CDR3 DNA: TGTGCCAGCTCAGAGGACAGGGGGTACGAGCAGTACTTC; CDR3 protein: CASSEDRGYEQYF
D gene: TRBD1; J gene: TRBJ2-3; clone size: once; V gene: TRBV7-2; CDR3 DNA: TGTGCCAGCAGCCCGCCTCTGGGACAGTTGAAGACAGATACGCAGTATTTT; CDR3 protein: CASSPPLGQLKTDTQYF
D gene: TRBD1; J gene: TRBJ1-2; clone size: NA; V gene: TRBV18; CDR3 DNA: TGTGCCAGCTCACCCCACAGGGGTCTGAACTATGGCTACACCTTC; CDR3 protein: CASSPHRGLNYGYTF
D gene: NA; J gene: TRBJ2-5; clone size: NA; V gene: TRBV13; CDR3 DNA: TGTGCCAGCAGCTTACGGTCCCAAGAGACCCAGTACTTC; CDR3 protein: CASSLRSQETQYF
D gene: NA; J gene: TRBJ2-7; clone size: NA; V gene: TRBV30; CDR3 DNA: TGTGCCTGGAGTGTATCGCGGGATATACACGAGCAGTACTTC; CDR3 protein: CAWSVSRDIHEQYF
D gene: NA; J gene: TRBJ2-3; clone size: NA; V gene: TRBV12-1; CDR3 DNA: TGTGCCAGCAGCTTTTCAGGGGCCCTCCCGCGCACAGATACGCAGTATTTT; CDR3 protein: CASSFSGALPRTDTQYF
D gene: TRBD2; J gene: TRBJ2-1; clone size: few; V gene: TRBV28; CDR3 DNA: TGTGCCAGCAGTTTTGCGGGAGGCACCAATGAGCAGTTCTTC; CDR3 protein: CASSFAGGTNEQFF
D gene: TRBD2; J gene: TRBJ2-3; clone size: NA; V gene: TRBV30; CDR3 DNA: TGTGCCTGGAGACCCGCGGGAGGTACGCAGTATTTT; CDR3 protein: CAWRPAGGTQYF
D gene: NA; J gene: TRBJ1-1; clone size: NA; V gene: TRBV6-5; CDR3 DNA: TGTGCCAGCAGCCCCGATGGGGGGGACACTGAAGCTTTCTTT; CDR3 protein: CASSPDGGDTEAFF
D gene: NA; J gene: TRBJ1-5; clone size: NA; V gene: TRBV10-3; CDR3 DNA: TGTGCCATCAGTGAGGACAGTCGGCATCAGCCCCAGCATTTT; CDR3 protein: CAISEDSRHQPQHF
D gene: NA; J gene: TRBJ1-6; clone size: NA; V gene: TRBV6-5; CDR3 DNA: TGTGCCAGCGCAACGGAGGCAAATTCACCCCTCCACTTT; CDR3 protein: CASATEANSPLHF
D gene: TRBD1; J gene: TRBJ2-2; clone size: NA; V gene: TRBV19; CDR3 DNA: TGTGCCAGTAGTATAGTTTTATCCGGGACAGGAGCATCCGGGGAGCTGTTTTTT; CDR3 protein: CASSIVLSGTGASGELFF
D gene: NA; J gene: TRBJ1-5; clone size: once; V gene: TRBV6-5; CDR3 DNA: TGTGCCAGCAGTTACTCTTTGGGGGGACAGCCCCAGCATTTT; CDR3 protein: CASSYSLGGQPQHF